These 8 T cell receptor beta chains originate from one sample sequenced in a study of OX40 agonist ivuxolimab in advanced cancers. Generated by immunoSEQ multiplex PCR, the TCRdb table keeps only in-frame clones and is missing some. Here the sample spans almost 50,000 clones, about 80% being singletons. The source material was CD4+ or CD8+ T cells sorted from blood, sampled in a trial of the OX40 agonist ivuxolimab. The receptors were gathered from an adult with an advanced solid tumor such as melanoma, head and neck, liver or kidney cancer.

The rearrangement joins TRBV5-1 to TRBJ1-2; a weak D match, TRBD1 (5 bases). This CDR3 is 13 amino acids long. Per the germline V gene, CDR1 is SGHRS and CDR2 is YFSETQ. V lost 3 bases and J lost 5, with 11 bases in between. CDR3 amino acids: CASSSNPGYGYTF. CDR3 nucleotide sequence: TGCGCCAGCAGCTCTAACCCAGGGTATGGCTACACCTTC.

This clone has a single count. The V call is TRBV28, the J call TRBJ1-1; 9 bases are a match to TRBD1. The trim removed 5 bases at V and 10 bases at J, leaving 8 bases unmatched. This CDR3 comprises 13 residues. Germline loops: CDR1 MDHEN, CDR2 SYDVKM. The CDR3 DNA is TGTGCCAGCAGTGGACCGGGACAGGGTGTAGCTTTCTTT. Residues: CASSGPGQGVAFF.

This clone was seen only a few times. This chain connects TRBV5-1 to TRBJ1-2, with D perhaps TRBD1 (5 bases). The CDR3 covers 14 residues. V lost 4 bases, J lost 4 bases, and 14 bases lay in between. Per the germline V gene, CDR1 is SGHRS and CDR2 is YFSETQ. CDR3 loop: CASSLGQSGYGYTF. As DNA, the CDR3 is TGCGCCAGCAGCCTCGGACAAAGCGGCTATGGCTACACCTTC.

About this clone itself: Relative to the germline gene, one junction end is altered; a read error may explain this. The rearrangement joins TRBV18 to TRBJ2-7, with D perhaps given as TRBD1 or TRBD2 (5 bases each). The CDR3 consists of 11 residues. The germline V gene has CDR1 KGHSH and CDR2 LQKENI. In nucleotides, the CDR3 is TGTGCCAGCTCATCACGGGGCGAGCAGTGCTTC. Translation gives CASSSRGEQCF.

This chain connects TRBV28 to TRBJ1-1; TRBD1 matches 7 bases. Trimming removed 4 bases from V and 9 bases from J; junction bases left unmatched: 8. The germline gives CDR1 MDHEN, CDR2 SYDVKM. CDR3 length equals 13 residues. The CDR3 spells CASSYPDREKAFF. The DNA of the CDR3 is TGTGCCAGCAGTTACCCAGACAGGGAAAAAGCTTTCTTT.

This chain joins TRBV11-2 and TRBJ2-3, with D perhaps TRBD2 (6 bases). V gave up 0 bases and J gave up 6 bases, with 13 bases separating them. This CDR3 region has 15 residues. Looked up from germline, CDR1 is SGHAT and CDR2 is FQNNGV. Here the CDR3 DNA reads TGTGCCAGCAGCTTAGATCCAGGGCGGGGTGATACGCAGTATTTT. Its translation: CASSLDPGRGDTQYF.

This chain links TRBV7-2 with TRBJ2-6, with TRBD2 matching over 11 bases. The germline V gene encodes CDR1 SGHTA and CDR2 FQGNSA. The CDR3 is 18 residues long. The V segment lost 5 bases and the J segment 0 bases; nucleotides outside the gene matches: 6. The CDR3 nucleotides read TGTGCCAGCAGCCCGACTAGCGGGGCCCGCTCTGGGGCCAACGTCCTGACTTTC. Residues: CASSPTSGARSGANVLTF.

The chain combines TRBV20-1 with TRBJ1-1; D gene unclear. This CDR3 has 11 residues. The ends were cut back, 5 bases at V and 0 bases at J, with 4 bases in the middle. Germline assignment: CDR1 DFQATT and CDR2 SNEGSKA (reference sequence). The CDR3 region has the DNA TGCAGTGCTTCACTGAACACTGAAGCTTTCTTT. Translating it yields CSASLNTEAFF.